Listed below are T cell receptor beta chains from one sample, sequenced in a study of CD8+ T cells in alopecia areata. TCRdb keeps only in-frame clones here, not all; method: immunoSEQ multiplex PCR. The table records over 120,000 clones, 54% of them present only once. The sequenced sample was CD8+ T cells sorted from blood, obtained at week 4, from a patient treated with tofacitinib. The receptors derive from a human donor with alopecia areata. Each CDR3 is given with its conserved first and last residue. Fields, in order: CDR3 DNA, CDR3 protein, J gene, clone size, D gene, V gene. A D gene is named only where the DNA matches it firmly. Clone sizes are given selectively: once, few, many, or a class where the clone is expanded.

TGTGCCAGCAGTGAAGGGAAGGGGAGCTCCTACGAGCAGTACTTC	CASSEGKGSSYEQYF	TRBJ2-7	.	.	TRBV6-1
TGTGCCAGCAGCCCCGAGACTAGCTGGGAGACCCAGTACTTC	CASSPETSWETQYF	TRBJ2-5	.	TRBD2	TRBV11-2
TGTGCCAGCAGTTTAACAGGGGGCGCGGATTCACCCCTCCACTTT	CASSLTGGADSPLHF	TRBJ1-6	.	TRBD1	TRBV27
TGTGCCATCAGTGAATCCAGGGTGAACACTGAAGCTTTCTTT	CAISESRVNTEAFF	TRBJ1-1	.	.	TRBV10-3
TGCAGCGTTGCTCCGAGTCGAAGGATCTACGAGCAGTACTTC	CSVAPSRRIYEQYF	TRBJ2-7	few	.	TRBV29-1
TGCGCCAGCAGCGAGGGCCACTCTGGGGCCAACGTCCTGACTTTC	CASSEGHSGANVLTF	TRBJ2-6	.	.	TRBV5-1
TGTGCCAGCAGTGAAGGCAGGGCCTACGAGCAGTACTTC	CASSEGRAYEQYF	TRBJ2-7	.	.	TRBV2
TGTGCCGTAGGGGGGTCCACCGGGGAGCTGTTTTTT	CAVGGSTGELFF	TRBJ2-2	.	.	TRBV4-2
TGCGCCAGCAGCCAAGATAGAGCAGGGATCAATCAGCCCCAGCATTTT	CASSQDRAGINQPQHF	TRBJ1-5	.	.	TRBV4-3
TGCAGTGCCGGGACTTACTACGAGCAGTACTTC	CSAGTYYEQYF	TRBJ2-7	.	.	TRBV20-1
TGTGCCAGCAGGGAGGATCCTCCTGAAGCTTTCTTT	CASREDPPEAFF	TRBJ1-1	.	.	TRBV7-9
TGTGCCAGCCGCCGAAGGCGAGGGGCGCAGTATTTT	CASRRRRGAQYF	TRBJ2-3	once	.	TRBV5-6
TGTGCCAGCAGCCCAGGAGGGGAGGGGAGGACCGAAGCTTTCTTT	CASSPGGEGRTEAFF	TRBJ1-1	.	.	TRBV13
TGCGCCAGCAGTGACAGGACGTTTTATAATTCACCCCTCCACTTT	CASSDRTFYNSPLHF	TRBJ1-6	.	.	TRBV10-2
TGCGCCAGCAGCCAAGAGCAGGGGGTAGTTGGCAATCAGCCCCAGCATTTT	CASSQEQGVVGNQPQHF	TRBJ1-5	.	TRBD1	TRBV4-3
TGCGCCAGCAGCTCCGGACAGGGGGTCTCCTACGAGCAGTACTTC	CASSSGQGVSYEQYF	TRBJ2-7	once	TRBD1	TRBV5-1
TGTGCCAGCAGTGAATCGACAGCTCTTAGCAATCAGCCCCAGCATTTT	CASSESTALSNQPQHF	TRBJ1-5	.	.	TRBV2
TGTGCCATCAGTTACAATGTACCGGGACAGGGAAGTGCAGATACGCAGTATTTT	CAISYNVPGQGSADTQYF	TRBJ2-3	few	TRBD1	TRBV10-3
TGTGCCAGCAGCTTAGGATCAGGTGGTGCTTTCTTT	CASSLGSGGAFF	TRBJ1-1	once	.	TRBV5-4
TGTGCCTGGAGTACTCCCGGAGGCTCCTATGGCTACACCTTC	CAWSTPGGSYGYTF	TRBJ1-2	.	.	TRBV30
TGTGCCAGCAGCCAAAGCCCAAGGGGAACGAACACTGAAGCTTTCTTT	CASSQSPRGTNTEAFF	TRBJ1-1	.	.	TRBV13
TGCGCCAGCAGCTTGGCCGGTGCAGTCGAGACCCAGTACTTC	CASSLAGAVETQYF	TRBJ2-5	once	.	TRBV5-1
TGTGCCAGCAGCCGCCTACCCGACAGGTTTGGAACCCAGTACTTC	CASSRLPDRFGTQYF	TRBJ2-5	few	.	TRBV9
TGTGCCAGCAGCTTAGGGACCGGGACAGGGTGGTACGAGCAGTACTTC	CASSLGTGTGWYEQYF	TRBJ2-7	once	TRBD1	TRBV5-6
TGTGCCAGCAGCCCCTACACCGGGGAGCTGTTTTTT	CASSPYTGELFF	TRBJ2-2	few	.	TRBV13
TGCAGCGTTGAAGCGGACTCGAGGGGAGCTAACTATGGCTACACCTTC	CSVEADSRGANYGYTF	TRBJ1-2	few	.	TRBV29-1
TGCAGCGTAAACAGTCGTCCCACAGATACGCAGTATTTT	CSVNSRPTDTQYF	TRBJ2-3	once	.	TRBV29-1
TGCGCCAGCAGCTTGGGGTGGAGAACCGACAATGAGCAGTTCTTC	CASSLGWRTDNEQFF	TRBJ2-1	.	.	TRBV5-1
TGCAGCGTTGAAAGCCCCTTAAGAGTGGGTTATGGCTACACCTTC	CSVESPLRVGYGYTF	TRBJ1-2	once	.	TRBV29-1
TGTGCCAGCAGTTACTCGGACGAGGGGGGAGCCCTCCACTTT	CASSYSDEGGALHF	TRBJ1-6	.	.	TRBV6-5
TGTGCCAGCAGTCCCGGGGAGACCTTCTATGGCTACACCTTC	CASSPGETFYGYTF	TRBJ1-2	.	.	TRBV6-6
TGTGCCAGTAGTATAGCTGGGGAGGGGTATTCACCCCTCCACTTT	CASSIAGEGYSPLHF	TRBJ1-6	.	.	TRBV19
TGTGCCAGCAGCTCGGGACTGAGCGGCTATGGCTACACCTTC	CASSSGLSGYGYTF	TRBJ1-2	.	.	TRBV5-6
TGCAGCGTACTAAGGGACAATGAGCAGTTCTTC	CSVLRDNEQFF	TRBJ2-1	.	.	TRBV29-1
TGCGCCAGCAGCCAAAGACCGGATACGCAGTATTTT	CASSQRPDTQYF	TRBJ2-3	.	.	TRBV4-3
TGTGCCAGCAGACCCGGTGAGAGCTCCTACAATGAGCAGTTCTTC	CASRPGESSYNEQFF	TRBJ2-1	.	.	TRBV6-5
TGTGCCAGCAGTTCTTCATGGGACAGCTACTACGAGCAGTACTTC	CASSSSWDSYYEQYF	TRBJ2-7	.	TRBD1	TRBV6-5
TGTGCCTGGAGCCCCGCAGAAGTGAACACTGAAGCTTTCTTT	CAWSPAEVNTEAFF	TRBJ1-1	.	.	TRBV30
TGTGCCAGCAGTTCGACAGGGGGGTTCGGACTTTATAGCAATCAGCCCCAGCATTTT	CASSSTGGFGLYSNQPQHF	TRBJ1-5	few	TRBD1	TRBV27
TGTGCCAGCAGTTTGCGGGACAGATCCTACGAGCAGTACTTC	CASSLRDRSYEQYF	TRBJ2-7	.	.	TRBV27
TGCAGCGGTGACAGTAACTATGGCTACACCTTC	CSGDSNYGYTF	TRBJ1-2	.	.	TRBV29-1
TGTGCCAGCAGCTTGGTCACGAGCTCCTACGAGCAGTACTTC	CASSLVTSSYEQYF	TRBJ2-7	.	.	TRBV5-6
TGTGCCAGCAGCTGGGGGGTTACTAGCACAGATACGCAGTATTTT	CASSWGVTSTDTQYF	TRBJ2-3	few	.	TRBV5-4
TGTGCCAGCAGTTTATCGCCCCCCGGGACACAGTACTTC	CASSLSPPGTQYF	TRBJ2-7	.	.	TRBV27
TGTGCCACCAGCGGCGAGGACTCCCGGACTGGCTACACCTTC	CATSGEDSRTGYTF	TRBJ1-2	.	.	TRBV15
TGCGCCAGCACCCCGGGGCGCCTGCCGAACACTGAAGCTTTCTTT	CASTPGRLPNTEAFF	TRBJ1-1	few	.	TRBV5-1
TGTGCCAGCAGTGATGCTTACAGGGCGAACACTGAAGCTTTCTTT	CASSDAYRANTEAFF	TRBJ1-1	.	.	TRBV6-6
TGCGCCAGCAGCCAAGATCCCTTGACAGGGTTCGAGCAGTACTTC	CASSQDPLTGFEQYF	TRBJ2-7	.	TRBD1	TRBV4-1
TGTGCTAGTGCCTTGGACCCAGATACGCAGTATTTT	CASALDPDTQYF	TRBJ2-3	.	.	TRBV12-5
TGTGCCAGCAGCTATTCCCTACCGACGGTTTCCTACGAGCAGTACTTC	CASSYSLPTVSYEQYF	TRBJ2-7	.	.	TRBV11-2
TGTGCCAGTAGTAGTCCCGGGACAGGGTTTCACGACTATGGCTACACCTTC	CASSSPGTGFHDYGYTF	TRBJ1-2	.	TRBD1	TRBV19
TGTGCCTGGAGTCACTTCGGGGGAATTAATCGCGAGCAGTACTTC	CAWSHFGGINREQYF	TRBJ2-7	.	.	TRBV30
TGTGCCAGCAGCCCAAGTGGGGCGATCGAGCAGTACTTC	CASSPSGAIEQYF	TRBJ2-7	.	.	TRBV13
TGCGCCAGCAGCCAGGGGGCCGGGGGCCAAGAGACCCAGTACTTC	CASSQGAGGQETQYF	TRBJ2-5	few	.	TRBV4-3
TGTGCCAGCAGTTCCGTCCCAATTGGAAACACCATATATTTT	CASSSVPIGNTIYF	TRBJ1-3	few	.	TRBV27
TGTGCCAGCAGCGACGGGGTAGGGGGTGAGACCCAGTACTTC	CASSDGVGGETQYF	TRBJ2-5	.	.	TRBV7-9
TGTGCCAGCCTTGGGTCCTCCAATGAGCAGTTCTTC	CASLGSSNEQFF	TRBJ2-1	.	.	TRBV27
TGTGCCAGCAGTGATTCCGGGGTCAATGAGCAGTTCTTC	CASSDSGVNEQFF	TRBJ2-1	.	.	TRBV2
TGTGCCAGCAGCTGGACAGGGGTTGGAAACACCATATATTTT	CASSWTGVGNTIYF	TRBJ1-3	few	TRBD1	TRBV11-2